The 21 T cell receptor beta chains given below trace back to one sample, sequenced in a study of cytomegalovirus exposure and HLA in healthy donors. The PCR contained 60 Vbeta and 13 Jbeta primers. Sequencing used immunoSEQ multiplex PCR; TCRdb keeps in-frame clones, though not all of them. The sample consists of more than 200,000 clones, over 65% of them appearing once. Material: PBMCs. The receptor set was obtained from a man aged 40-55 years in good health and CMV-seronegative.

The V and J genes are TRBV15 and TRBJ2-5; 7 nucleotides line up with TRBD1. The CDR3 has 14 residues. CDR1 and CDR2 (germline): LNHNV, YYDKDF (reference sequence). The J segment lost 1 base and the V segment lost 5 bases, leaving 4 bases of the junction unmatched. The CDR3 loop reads CATSPRTGQETQYF. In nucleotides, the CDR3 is TGTGCCACCAGCCCACGGACAGGCCAAGAGACCCAGTACTTC.

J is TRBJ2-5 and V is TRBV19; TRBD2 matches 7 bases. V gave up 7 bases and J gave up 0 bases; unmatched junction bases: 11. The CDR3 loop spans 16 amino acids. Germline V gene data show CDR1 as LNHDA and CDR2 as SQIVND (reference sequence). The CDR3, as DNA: TGTGCCAGTATCCCCTTGGGACTAAAGTACCAAGAGACCCAGTACTTC. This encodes CASIPLGLKYQETQYF.

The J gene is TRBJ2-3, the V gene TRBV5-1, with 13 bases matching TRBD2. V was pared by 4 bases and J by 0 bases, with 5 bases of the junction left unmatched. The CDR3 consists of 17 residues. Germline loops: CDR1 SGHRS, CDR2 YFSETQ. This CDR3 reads CASSLGLAGASTDTQYF. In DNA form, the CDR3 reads TGCGCCAGCAGCCTTGGACTAGCGGGGGCTAGCACAGATACGCAGTATTTT.

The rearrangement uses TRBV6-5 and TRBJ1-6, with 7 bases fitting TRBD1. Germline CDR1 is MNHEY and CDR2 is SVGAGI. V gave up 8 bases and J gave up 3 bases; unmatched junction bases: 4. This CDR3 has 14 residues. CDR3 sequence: CASRRDSYNSPLHF. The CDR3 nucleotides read TGTGCCAGCCGCCGGGACAGCTATAATTCACCCCTCCACTTT.

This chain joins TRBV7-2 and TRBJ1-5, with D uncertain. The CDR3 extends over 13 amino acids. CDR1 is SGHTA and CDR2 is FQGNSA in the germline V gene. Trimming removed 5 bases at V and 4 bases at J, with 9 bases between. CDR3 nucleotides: TGTGCCAGCAGCCCCTGGAGTAATCAGCCCCAGCATTTT. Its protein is CASSPWSNQPQHF. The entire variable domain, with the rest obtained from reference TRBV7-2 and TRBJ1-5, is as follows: GAGVSQSPSNKVTEKGKDVELRCDPISGHTALYWYRQSLGQGLEFLIYFQGNSAPDKSGLPSDRFSAERTGGSVSTLTIQRTQQEDSAVYLCASSPWSNQPQHFGDGTRLSIL.

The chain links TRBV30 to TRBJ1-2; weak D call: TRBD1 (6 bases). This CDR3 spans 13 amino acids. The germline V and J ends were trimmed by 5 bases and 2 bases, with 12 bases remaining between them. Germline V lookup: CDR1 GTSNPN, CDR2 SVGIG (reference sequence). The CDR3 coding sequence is TGTGCCTGGGAGGGGGTTGTGAACTATGGCTACACCTTC. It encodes CAWEGVVNYGYTF.

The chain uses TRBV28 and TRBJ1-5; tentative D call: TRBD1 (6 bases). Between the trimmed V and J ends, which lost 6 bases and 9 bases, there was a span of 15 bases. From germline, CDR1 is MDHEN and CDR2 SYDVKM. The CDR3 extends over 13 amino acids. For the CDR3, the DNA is TGTGCCAGCAGGGGAACAGGGTCAGGGCCCCAGCATTTT. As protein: CASRGTGSGPQHF.

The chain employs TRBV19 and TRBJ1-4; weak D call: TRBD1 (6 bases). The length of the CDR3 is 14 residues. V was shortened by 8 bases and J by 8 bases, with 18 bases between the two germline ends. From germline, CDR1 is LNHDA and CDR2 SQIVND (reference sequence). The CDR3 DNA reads TGTGCCAGTCAGTATCGAAAGGACAGCGAAAAACTGTTTTTT. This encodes CASQYRKDSEKLFF.

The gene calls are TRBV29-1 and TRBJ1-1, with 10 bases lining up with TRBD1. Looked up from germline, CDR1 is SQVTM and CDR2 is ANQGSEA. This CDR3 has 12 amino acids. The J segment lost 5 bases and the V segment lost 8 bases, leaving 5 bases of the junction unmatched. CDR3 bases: TGCAGCATGTCGGGACAGGGGACTGAAGCTTTCTTT. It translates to CSMSGQGTEAFF. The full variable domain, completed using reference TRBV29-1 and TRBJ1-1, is SAVISQKPSRDICQRGTSLTIQCQVDSQVTMMFWYRQQPGQSLTLIATANQGSEATYESGFVIDKFPISRPNLTFSTLTVSNMSPEDSSIYLCSMSGQGTEAFFGQGTRLTVV.

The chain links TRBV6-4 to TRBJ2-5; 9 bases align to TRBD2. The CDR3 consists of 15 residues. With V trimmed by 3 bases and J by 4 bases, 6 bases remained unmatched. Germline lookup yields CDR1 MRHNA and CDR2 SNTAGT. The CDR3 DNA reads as TGTGCCAGCAGTGAGGTAGCGGGAGCTCGAGAGACCCAGTACTTC. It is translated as CASSEVAGARETQYF.

CDR3 nucleotide sequence: TGTGCCAGCAGTTACTCGATGCTAGTGGGCACCATATATTTT. This translates into CASSYSMLVGTIYF. The chain couples TRBV6-5 to TRBJ1-3, with D uncertain. This CDR3 region has 14 residues. Trimming removed 0 bases at V and 9 bases at J, with 12 bases between. From germline, CDR1 is MNHEY and CDR2 SVGAGI.

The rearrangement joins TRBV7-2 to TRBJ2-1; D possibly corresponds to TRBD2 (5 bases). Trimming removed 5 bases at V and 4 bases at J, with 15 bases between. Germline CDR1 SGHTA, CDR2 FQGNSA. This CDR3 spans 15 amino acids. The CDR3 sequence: CASSPNSGVYNEQFF. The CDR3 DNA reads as TGTGCCAGCAGCCCCAACAGCGGAGTTTACAATGAGCAGTTCTTC.

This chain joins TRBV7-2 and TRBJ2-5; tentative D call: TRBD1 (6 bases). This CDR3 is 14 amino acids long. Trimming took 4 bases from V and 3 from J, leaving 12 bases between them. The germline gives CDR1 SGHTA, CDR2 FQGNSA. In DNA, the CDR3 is TGTGCCAGCAGCTACACCCGGGACAAAGAGACCCAGTACTTC. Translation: CASSYTRDKETQYF. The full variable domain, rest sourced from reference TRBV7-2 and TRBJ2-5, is GAGVSQSPSNKVTEKGKDVELRCDPISGHTALYWYRQSLGQGLEFLIYFQGNSAPDKSGLPSDRFSAERTGGSVSTLTIQRTQQEDSAVYLCASSYTRDKETQYFGPGTRLLVL.

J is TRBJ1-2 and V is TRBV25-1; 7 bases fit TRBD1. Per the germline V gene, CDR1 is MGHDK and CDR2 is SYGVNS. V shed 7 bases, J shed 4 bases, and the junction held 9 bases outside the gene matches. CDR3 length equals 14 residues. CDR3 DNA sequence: TGTGCCAGCACGGGGGGGACAGCTTTCTATGGCTACACCTTC. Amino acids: CASTGGTAFYGYTF.

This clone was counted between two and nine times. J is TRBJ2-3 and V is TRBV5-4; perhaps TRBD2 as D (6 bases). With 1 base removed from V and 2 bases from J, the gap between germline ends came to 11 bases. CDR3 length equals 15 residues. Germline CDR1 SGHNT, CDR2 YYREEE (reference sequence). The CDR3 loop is CASSLKRETTDTQYF. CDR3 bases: TGTGCCAGCAGCTTGAAACGGGAGACCACAGATACGCAGTATTTT.

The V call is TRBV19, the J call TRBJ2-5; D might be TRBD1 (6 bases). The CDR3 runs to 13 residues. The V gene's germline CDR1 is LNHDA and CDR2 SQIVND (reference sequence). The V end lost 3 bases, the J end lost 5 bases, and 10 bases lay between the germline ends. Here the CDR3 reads CASSMQGLETQYF. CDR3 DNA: TGTGCCAGTAGTATGCAGGGGTTGGAGACCCAGTACTTC. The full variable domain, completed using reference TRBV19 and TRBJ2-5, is DGGITQSPKYLFRKEGQNVTLSCEQNLNHDAMYWYRQDPGQGLRLIYYSQIVNDFQKGDIAEGYSVSREKKESFPLTVTSAQKNPTAFYLCASSMQGLETQYFGPGTRLLVL.

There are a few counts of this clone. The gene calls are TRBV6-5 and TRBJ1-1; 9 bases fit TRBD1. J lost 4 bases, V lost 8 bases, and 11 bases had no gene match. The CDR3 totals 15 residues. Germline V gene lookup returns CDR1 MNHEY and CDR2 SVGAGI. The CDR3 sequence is CASLQQGASITEAFF. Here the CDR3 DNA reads TGTGCCAGCCTCCAACAGGGGGCATCGATCACTGAAGCTTTCTTT.

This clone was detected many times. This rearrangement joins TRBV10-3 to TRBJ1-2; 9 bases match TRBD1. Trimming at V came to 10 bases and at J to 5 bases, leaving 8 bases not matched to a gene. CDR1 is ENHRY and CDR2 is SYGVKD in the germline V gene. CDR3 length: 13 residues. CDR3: CATFPGTGYGYTF. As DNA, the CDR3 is TGTGCCACATTTCCCGGGACAGGGTATGGCTACACCTTC.

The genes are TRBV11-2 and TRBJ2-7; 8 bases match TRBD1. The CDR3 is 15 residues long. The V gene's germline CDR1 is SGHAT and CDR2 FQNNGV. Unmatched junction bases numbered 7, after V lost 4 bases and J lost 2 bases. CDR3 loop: CASSSTGANTYEQYF. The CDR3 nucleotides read TGTGCCAGCAGCTCGACAGGGGCCAACACCTACGAGCAGTACTTC.

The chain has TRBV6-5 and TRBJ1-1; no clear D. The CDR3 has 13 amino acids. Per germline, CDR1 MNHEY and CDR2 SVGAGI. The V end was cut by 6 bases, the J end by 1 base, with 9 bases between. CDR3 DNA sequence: TGTGCCAGCAGCCGAGTTGGGAACACTGAAGCTTTCTTT. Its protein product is CASSRVGNTEAFF.

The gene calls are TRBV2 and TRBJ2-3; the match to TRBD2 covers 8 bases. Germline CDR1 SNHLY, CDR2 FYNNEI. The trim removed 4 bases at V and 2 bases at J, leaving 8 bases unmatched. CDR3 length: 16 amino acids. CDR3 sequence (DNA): TGTGCCAGCAGTGGGCAGCGGGAGCCCTTCACAGATACGCAGTATTTT. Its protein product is CASSGQREPFTDTQYF. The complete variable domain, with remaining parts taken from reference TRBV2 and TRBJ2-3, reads EPEVTQTPSHQVTQMGQEVILRCVPISNHLYFYWYRQILGQKVEFLVSFYNNEISEKSEIFDDQFSVERPDGSNFTLKIRSTKLEDSAMYFCASSGQREPFTDTQYFGPGTRLTVL.